This T cell receptor beta chain comes out of a study of blood T cell repertoires in COVID-19. At the level of the study: Specimens from acute and convalescent COVID-19 originated in the United States, Italy and Spain. In each case, the material was cDNA or gDNA derived from T cells, B-cell-depleted T cells, or PBMCs.

In the original processing: Amplifying reference gene primers gave estimates of nucleated cell counts. TCRdb keeps only in-frame clones here, not all; method: immunoSEQ multiplex PCR. V and J calls and clone size are as listed in that table; D and trimming were resolved from the DNA. In the table there are roughly 180,000 clones, roughly 80% of which are singletons. The CDR3 loop spans 14 amino acids. V shed 6 bases and J shed 3 bases, with 11 bases lying between them. Germline V gene sequence: CDR1 MNHEY, CDR2 SMNVEV (reference sequence). This sequence joins TRBV27 and TRBJ2-2; D remains unclear. The sample was peripheral blood. This receptor was identified in a man aged 55 to 70 with active or convalescent COVID-19. The CDR3 nucleotides read TGTGCCAGCAGAAAGTCCCGGGACACCGGGGAGCTGTTTTTT. Encoded protein: CASRKSRDTGELFF.